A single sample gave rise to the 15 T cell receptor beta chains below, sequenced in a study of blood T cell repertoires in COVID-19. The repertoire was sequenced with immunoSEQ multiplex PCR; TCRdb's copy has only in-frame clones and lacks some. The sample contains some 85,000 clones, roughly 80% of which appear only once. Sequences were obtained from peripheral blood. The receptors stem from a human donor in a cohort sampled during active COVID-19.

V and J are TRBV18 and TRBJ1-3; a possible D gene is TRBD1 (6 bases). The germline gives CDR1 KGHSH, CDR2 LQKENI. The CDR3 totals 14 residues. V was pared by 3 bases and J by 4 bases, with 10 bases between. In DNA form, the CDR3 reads TGTGCCAGCTCACCTCTGGACAGAGGAAACACCATATATTTT. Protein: CASSPLDRGNTIYF.

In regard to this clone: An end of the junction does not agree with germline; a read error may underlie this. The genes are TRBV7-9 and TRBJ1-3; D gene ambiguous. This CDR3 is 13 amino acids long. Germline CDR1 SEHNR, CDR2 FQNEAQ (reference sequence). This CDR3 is CASRLGQGNTIYF. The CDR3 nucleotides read TGTGCCAGCAGATTAGGGCAAGGAAACACCATATATTTT.

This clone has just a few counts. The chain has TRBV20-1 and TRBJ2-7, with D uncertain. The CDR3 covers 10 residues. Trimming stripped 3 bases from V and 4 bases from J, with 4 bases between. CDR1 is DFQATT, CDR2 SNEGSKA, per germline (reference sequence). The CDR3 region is CSASPYEQYF. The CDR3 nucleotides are TGCAGTGCTAGCCCTTACGAGCAGTACTTC.

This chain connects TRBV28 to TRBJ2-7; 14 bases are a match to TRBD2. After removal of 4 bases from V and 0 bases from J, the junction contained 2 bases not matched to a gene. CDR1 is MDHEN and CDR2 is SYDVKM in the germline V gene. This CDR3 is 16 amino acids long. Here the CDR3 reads CASSSGLAGGSYEQYF. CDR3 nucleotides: TGTGCCAGCAGTTCAGGACTAGCGGGAGGCTCCTACGAGCAGTACTTC.

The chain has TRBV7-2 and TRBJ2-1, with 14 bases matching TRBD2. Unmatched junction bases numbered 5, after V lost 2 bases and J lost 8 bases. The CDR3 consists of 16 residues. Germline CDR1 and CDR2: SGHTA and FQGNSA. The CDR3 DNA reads TGTGCCAGCAGCTTAAGACTAGCGGGAGGGCCGTATGAGCAGTTCTTC. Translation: CASSLRLAGGPYEQFF. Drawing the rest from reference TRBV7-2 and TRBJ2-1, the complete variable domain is GAGVSQSPSNKVTEKGKDVELRCDPISGHTALYWYRQSLGQGLEFLIYFQGNSAPDKSGLPSDRFSAERTGGSVSTLTIQRTQQEDSAVYLCASSLRLAGGPYEQFFGPGTRLTVL.

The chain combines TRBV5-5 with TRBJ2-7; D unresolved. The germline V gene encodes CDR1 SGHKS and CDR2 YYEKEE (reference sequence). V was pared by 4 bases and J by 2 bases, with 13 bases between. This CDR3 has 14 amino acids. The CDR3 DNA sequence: TGTGCCAGCAGCCCAATGCACGGTGCCTACGAGCAGTACTTC. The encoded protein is CASSPMHGAYEQYF.

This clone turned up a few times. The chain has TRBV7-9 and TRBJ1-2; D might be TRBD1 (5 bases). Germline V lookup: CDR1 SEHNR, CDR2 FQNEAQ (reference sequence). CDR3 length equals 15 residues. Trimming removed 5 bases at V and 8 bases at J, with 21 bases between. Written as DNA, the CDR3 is TGTGCCAGCAGCCACGGACGGGACTCCGGGGACGGCTACACCTTC. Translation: CASSHGRDSGDGYTF.

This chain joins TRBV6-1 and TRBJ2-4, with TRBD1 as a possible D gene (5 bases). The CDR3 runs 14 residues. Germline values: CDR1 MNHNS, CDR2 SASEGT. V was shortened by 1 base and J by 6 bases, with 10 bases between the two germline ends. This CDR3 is CASSEGAGINIQYF. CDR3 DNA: TGTGCCAGCAGTGAAGGGGCAGGGATAAACATTCAGTACTTC.

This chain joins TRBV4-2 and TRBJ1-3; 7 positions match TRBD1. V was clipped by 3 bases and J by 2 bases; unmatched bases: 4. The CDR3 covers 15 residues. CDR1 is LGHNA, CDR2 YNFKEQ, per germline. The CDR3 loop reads CASSQQTGTGNTIYF. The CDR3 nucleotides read TGTGCCAGCAGCCAGCAGACAGGGACTGGAAACACCATATATTTT.

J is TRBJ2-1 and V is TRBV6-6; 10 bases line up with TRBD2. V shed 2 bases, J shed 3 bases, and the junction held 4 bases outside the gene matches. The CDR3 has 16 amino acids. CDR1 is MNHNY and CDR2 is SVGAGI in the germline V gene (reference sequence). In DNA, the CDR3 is TGTGCCAGCAGTTACCGGAGACTAGCGGGCTACAATGAGCAGTTCTTC. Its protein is CASSYRRLAGYNEQFF.

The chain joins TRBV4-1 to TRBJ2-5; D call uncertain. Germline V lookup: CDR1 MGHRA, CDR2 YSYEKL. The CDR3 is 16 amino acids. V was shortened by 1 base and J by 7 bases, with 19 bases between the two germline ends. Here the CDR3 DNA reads TGCGCCAGCAGCCAAGTACCCGGAGCTGATGGTGGGACCCAGTACTTC. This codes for CASSQVPGADGGTQYF.

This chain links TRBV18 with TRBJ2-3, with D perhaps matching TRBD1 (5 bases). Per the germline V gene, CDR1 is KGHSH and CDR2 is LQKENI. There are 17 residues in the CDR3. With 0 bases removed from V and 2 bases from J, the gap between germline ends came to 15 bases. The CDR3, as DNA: TGTGCCAGCTCACCACCTTCGAAAGGGGCTGCCACAGATACGCAGTATTTT. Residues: CASSPPSKGAATDTQYF.

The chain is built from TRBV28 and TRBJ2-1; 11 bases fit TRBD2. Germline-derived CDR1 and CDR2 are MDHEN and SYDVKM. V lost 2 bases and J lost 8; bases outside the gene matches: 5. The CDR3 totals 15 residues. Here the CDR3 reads CASSLILAGGYEQFF. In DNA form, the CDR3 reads TGTGCCAGCAGTTTAATCCTAGCGGGAGGCTATGAGCAGTTCTTC. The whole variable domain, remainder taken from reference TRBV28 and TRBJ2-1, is DVKVTQSSRYLVKRTGEKVFLECVQDMDHENMFWYRQDPGLGLRLIYFSYDVKMKEKGDIPEGYSVSREKKERFSLILESASTNQTSMYLCASSLILAGGYEQFFGPGTRLTVL.

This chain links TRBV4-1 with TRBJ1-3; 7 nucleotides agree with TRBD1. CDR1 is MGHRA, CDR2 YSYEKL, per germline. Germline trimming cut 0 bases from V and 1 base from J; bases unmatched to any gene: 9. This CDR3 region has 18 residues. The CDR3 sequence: CASSQDLGGSSSGNTIYF. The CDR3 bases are TGCGCCAGCAGCCAAGACCTAGGGGGCTCTTCATCTGGAAACACCATATATTTT.

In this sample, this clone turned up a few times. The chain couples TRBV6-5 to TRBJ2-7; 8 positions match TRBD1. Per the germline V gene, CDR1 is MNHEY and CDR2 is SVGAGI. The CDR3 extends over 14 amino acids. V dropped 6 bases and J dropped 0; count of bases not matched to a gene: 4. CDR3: CASSRDRSSYEQYF. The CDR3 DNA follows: TGTGCCAGCAGCCGGGACAGGAGCTCCTACGAGCAGTACTTC.